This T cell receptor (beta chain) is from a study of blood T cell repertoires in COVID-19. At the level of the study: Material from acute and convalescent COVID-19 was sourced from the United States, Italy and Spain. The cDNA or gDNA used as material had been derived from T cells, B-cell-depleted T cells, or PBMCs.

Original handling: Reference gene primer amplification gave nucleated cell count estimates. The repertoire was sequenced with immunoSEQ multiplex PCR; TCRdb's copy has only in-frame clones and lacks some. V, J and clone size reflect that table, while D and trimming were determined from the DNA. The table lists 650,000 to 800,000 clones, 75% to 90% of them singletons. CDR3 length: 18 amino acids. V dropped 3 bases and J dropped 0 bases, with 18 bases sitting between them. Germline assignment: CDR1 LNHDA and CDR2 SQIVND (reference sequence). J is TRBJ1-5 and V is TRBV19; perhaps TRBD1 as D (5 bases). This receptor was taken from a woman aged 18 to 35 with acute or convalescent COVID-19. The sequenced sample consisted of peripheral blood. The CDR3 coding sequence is TGTGCCAGTAGTATTGGTGCGGGGCGGAAAACTAGCAATCAGCCCCAGCATTTT. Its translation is CASSIGAGRKTSNQPQHF.